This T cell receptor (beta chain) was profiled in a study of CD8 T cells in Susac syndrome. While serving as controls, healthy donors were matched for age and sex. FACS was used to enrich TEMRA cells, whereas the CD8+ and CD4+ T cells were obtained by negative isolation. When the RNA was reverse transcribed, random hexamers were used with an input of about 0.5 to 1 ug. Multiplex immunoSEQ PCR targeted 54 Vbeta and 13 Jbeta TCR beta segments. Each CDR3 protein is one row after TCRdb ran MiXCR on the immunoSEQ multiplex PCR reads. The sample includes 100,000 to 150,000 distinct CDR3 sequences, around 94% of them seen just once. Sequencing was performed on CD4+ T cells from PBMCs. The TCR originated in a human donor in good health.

The CDR3 sequence: CASSYSGWDTQYF. The CDR3 DNA sequence: TGTGCCAGCAGTTACAGTGGTTGGGATACGCAGTATTTT. The J gene is TRBJ2-3, the V gene TRBV6-2 or TRBV6-3; D is uncertain. The V end was cut by 2 bases, the J end by 6 bases, with 9 bases between. This CDR3 has 13 amino acids. Germline V CDR1 and CDR2: MNHEY, SVGEGT.